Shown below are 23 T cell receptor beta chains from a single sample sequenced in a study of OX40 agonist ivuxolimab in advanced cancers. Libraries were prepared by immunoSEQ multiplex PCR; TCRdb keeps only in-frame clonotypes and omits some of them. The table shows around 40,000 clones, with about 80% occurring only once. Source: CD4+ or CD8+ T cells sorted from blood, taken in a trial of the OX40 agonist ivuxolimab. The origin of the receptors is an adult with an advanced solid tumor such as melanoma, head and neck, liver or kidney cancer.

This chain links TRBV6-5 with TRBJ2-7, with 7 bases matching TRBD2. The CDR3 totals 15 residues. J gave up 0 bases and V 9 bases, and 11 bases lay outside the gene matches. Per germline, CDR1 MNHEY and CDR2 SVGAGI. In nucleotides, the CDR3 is TGTGCCAGTCAGTCTGGGGGGGTCGACTCCTACGAGCAGTACTTC. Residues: CASQSGGVDSYEQYF.

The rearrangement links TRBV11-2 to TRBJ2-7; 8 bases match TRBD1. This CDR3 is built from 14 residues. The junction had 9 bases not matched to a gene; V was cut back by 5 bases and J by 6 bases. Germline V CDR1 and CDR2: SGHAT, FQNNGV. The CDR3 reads CASSKRTGQGEQYF. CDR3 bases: TGTGCCAGCAGCAAAAGGACAGGGCAGGGCGAGCAGTACTTC.

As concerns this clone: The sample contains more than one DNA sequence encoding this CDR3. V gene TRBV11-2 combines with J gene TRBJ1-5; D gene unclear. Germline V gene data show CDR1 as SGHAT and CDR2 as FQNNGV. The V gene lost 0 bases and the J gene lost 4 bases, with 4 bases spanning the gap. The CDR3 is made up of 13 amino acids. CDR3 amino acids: CASSLESNQPQHF. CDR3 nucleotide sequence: TGTGCCAGCAGCTTAGAGTCAAATCAGCCCCAGCATTTT.

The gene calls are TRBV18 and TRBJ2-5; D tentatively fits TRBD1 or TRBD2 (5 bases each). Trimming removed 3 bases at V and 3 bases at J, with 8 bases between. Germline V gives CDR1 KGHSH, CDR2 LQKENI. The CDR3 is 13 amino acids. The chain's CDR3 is CASSPRGEETQYF. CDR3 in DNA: TGTGCCAGCTCACCGAGAGGGGAAGAGACCCAGTACTTC.

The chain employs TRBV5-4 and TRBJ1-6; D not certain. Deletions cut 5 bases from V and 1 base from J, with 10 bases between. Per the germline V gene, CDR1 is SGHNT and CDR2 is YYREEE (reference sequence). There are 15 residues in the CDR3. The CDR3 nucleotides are TGTGCCAGCAGTCTTAGTAGGTCCTATAATTCACCCCTCCACTTT. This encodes CASSLSRSYNSPLHF.

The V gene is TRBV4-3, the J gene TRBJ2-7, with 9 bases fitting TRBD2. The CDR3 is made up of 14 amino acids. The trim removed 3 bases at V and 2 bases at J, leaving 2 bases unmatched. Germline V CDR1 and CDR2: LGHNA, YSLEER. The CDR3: CASSHSGSTYEQYF. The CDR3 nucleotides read TGCGCCAGCAGCCATAGCGGGAGTACCTACGAGCAGTACTTC.

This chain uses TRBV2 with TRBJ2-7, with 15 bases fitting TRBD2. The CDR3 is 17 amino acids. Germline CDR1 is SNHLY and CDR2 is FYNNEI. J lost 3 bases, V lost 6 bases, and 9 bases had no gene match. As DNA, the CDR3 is TGTGCCAGCAGCGGAGGGACTAGCGGGAGGAATTACTACGAGCAGTACTTC. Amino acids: CASSGGTSGRNYYEQYF.

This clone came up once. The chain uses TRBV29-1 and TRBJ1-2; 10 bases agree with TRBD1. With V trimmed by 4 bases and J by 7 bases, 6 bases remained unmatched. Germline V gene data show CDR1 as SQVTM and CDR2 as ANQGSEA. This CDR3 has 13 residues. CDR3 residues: CSVGDRDRGGYTF. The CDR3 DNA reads TGCAGCGTTGGTGACCGGGACAGGGGTGGCTACACCTTC.

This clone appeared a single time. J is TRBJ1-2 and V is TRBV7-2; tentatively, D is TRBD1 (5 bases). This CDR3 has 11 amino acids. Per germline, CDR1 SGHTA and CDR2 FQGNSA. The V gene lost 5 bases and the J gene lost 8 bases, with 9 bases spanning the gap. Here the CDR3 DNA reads TGTGCCAGCAGCCGGGGGGGAGGCTACACCTTC. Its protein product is CASSRGGGYTF.

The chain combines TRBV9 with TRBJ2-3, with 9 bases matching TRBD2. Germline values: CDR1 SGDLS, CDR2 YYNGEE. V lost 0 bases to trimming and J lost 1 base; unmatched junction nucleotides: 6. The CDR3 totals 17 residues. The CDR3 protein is CASSVGSASGGTDTQYF. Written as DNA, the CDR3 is TGTGCCAGCAGCGTAGGTTCGGCTAGCGGGGGCACAGATACGCAGTATTTT. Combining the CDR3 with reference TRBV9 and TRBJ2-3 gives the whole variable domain DSGVTQTPKHLITATGQRVTLRCSPRSGDLSVYWYQQSLDQGLQFLIQYYNGEERAKGNILERFSAQQFPDLHSELNLSSLELGDSALYFCASSVGSASGGTDTQYFGPGTRLTVL.

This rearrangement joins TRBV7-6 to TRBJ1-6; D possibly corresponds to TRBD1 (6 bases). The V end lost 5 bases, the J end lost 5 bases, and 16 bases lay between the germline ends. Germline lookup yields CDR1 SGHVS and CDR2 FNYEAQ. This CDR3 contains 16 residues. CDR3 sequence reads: CASSRGPQGNNSPLHF. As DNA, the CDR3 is TGTGCCAGCAGCCGAGGTCCGCAGGGGAATAATTCACCCCTCCACTTT.

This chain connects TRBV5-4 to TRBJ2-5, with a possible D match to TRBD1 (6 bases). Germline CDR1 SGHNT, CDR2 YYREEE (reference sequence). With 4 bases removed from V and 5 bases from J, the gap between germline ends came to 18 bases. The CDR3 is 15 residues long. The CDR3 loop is CASSTPIQGQETQYF. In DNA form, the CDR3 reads TGTGCCAGCAGCACACCGATACAGGGTCAGGAGACCCAGTACTTC.

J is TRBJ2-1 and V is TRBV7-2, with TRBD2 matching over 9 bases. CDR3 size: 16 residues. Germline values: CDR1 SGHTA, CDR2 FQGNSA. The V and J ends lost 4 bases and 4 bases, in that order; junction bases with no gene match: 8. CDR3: CASSSPPTSGYNEQFF. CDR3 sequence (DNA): TGTGCCAGCAGCTCCCCCCCGACTAGCGGTTACAATGAGCAGTTCTTC.

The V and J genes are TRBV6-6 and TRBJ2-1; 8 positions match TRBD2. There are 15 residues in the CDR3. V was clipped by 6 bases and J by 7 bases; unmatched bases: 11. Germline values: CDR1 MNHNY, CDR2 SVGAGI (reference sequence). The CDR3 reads CASRGLIAGPNEQFF. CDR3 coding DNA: TGTGCCAGCAGAGGGTTAATAGCGGGACCTAATGAGCAGTTCTTC.

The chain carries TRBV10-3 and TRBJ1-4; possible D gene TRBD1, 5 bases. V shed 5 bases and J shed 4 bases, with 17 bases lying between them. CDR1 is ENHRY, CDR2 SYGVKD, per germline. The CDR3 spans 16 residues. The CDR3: CAISPNRDGLNEKLFF. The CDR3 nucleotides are TGTGCCATCAGTCCTAATCGGGACGGCCTTAATGAAAAACTGTTTTTT.

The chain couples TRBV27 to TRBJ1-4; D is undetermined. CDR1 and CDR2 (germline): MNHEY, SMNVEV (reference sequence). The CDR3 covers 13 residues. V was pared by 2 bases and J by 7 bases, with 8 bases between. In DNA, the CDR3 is TGTGCCAGCAGTTTACGGGCAGCTGAAAAACTGTTTTTT. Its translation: CASSLRAAEKLFF.

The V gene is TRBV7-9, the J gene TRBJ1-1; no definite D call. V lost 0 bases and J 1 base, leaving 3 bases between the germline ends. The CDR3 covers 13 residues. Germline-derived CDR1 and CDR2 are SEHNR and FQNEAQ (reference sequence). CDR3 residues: CASSLAENTEAFF. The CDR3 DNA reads TGTGCCAGCAGCTTAGCGGAGAACACTGAAGCTTTCTTT.

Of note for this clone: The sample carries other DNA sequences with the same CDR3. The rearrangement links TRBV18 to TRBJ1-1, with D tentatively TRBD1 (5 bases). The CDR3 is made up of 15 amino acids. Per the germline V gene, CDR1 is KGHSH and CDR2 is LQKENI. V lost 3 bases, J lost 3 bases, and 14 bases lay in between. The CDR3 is CASSPLSLRDTEAFF. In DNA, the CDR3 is TGTGCCAGCTCACCTCTCTCTCTCAGGGACACTGAAGCTTTCTTT. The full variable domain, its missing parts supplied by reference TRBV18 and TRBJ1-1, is NAGVMQNPRHLVRRRGQEARLRCSPMKGHSHVYWYRQLPEEGLKFMVYLQKENIIDESGMPKERFSAEFPKEGPSILRIQQVVRGDSAAYFCASSPLSLRDTEAFFGQGTRLTVV.

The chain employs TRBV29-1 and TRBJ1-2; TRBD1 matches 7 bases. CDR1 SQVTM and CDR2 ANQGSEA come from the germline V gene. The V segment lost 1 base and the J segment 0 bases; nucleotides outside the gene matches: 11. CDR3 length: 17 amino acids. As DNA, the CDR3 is TGCAGCGTTGAAGGGGTGGGGGCCAGGGGGTCTAACTATGGCTACACCTTC. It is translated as CSVEGVGARGSNYGYTF.

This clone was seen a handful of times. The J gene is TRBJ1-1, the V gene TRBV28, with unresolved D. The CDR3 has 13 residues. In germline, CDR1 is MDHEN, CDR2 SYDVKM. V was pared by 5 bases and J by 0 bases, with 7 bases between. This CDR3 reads CASSPQMNTEAFF. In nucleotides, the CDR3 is TGTGCCAGCAGTCCACAGATGAACACTGAAGCTTTCTTT.

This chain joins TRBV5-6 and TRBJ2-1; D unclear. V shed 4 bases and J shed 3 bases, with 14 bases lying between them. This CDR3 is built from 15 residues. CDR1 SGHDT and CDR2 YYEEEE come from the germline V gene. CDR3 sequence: CASSPEHSLYNEQFF. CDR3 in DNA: TGTGCCAGCAGCCCCGAGCACAGTCTCTACAATGAGCAGTTCTTC.

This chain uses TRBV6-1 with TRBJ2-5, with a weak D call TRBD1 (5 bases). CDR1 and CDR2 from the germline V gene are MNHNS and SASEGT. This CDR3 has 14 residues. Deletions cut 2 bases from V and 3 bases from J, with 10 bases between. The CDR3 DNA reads TGTGCCAGCAGTGAACAGGGCCGTGAAGAGACCCAGTACTTC. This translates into CASSEQGREETQYF.

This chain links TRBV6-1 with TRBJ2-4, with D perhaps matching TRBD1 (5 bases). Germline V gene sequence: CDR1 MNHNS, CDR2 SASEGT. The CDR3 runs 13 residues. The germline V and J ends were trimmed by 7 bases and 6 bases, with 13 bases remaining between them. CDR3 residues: CASIVDTGNIQYF. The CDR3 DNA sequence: TGTGCCAGCATCGTGGACACTGGAAACATTCAGTACTTC.